This section outlines one T cell receptor (beta chain) sequence together with its context. The antigen remains undetermined. A much more abundant neighbour one base away suggests this may be a read error. This specimen belongs to a study of response to subunit inactivated influenza vaccine. The study, taken as a whole, reports: Few new T cells, the authors suggested, are recruited by each seasonal influenza vaccination.

TCRdb passed the RT-PCR reads through MiXCR, listing each CDR3 protein once. The sample includes around 520,000 distinct CDR3 sequences, 12% of them seen just once. CDR1 and CDR2 (germline): SGHTA, FQGTGA. The ends were cut back, 0 bases at V and 4 bases at J, with 7 bases in the middle. The CDR3 is made up of 14 amino acids. Specimen: PBMCs from blood, collected on the day of vaccination. This TCR derives from a middle-aged man who received an inactivated influenza vaccine. This chain connects TRBV7-3 to TRBJ2-1; maybe TRBD1 (5 bases). The CDR3 region has the DNA TGTGCCAGCAGCTTAACAGGGGCATACAATGAGCAGTTCTTC. Translating gives CASSLTGAYNEQFF.